This T cell receptor (beta chain) was profiled in a study of cytomegalovirus exposure and HLA in healthy donors. Overall study findings and caveats: There were reportedly fewer N-insertions in an Asian-associated ancestry cluster than the roughly 670-donor mean, in a later analysis. It was reported that the classifier diagnosed cytomegalovirus status with high specificity and sensitivity in both the original and validation cohorts. The study flagged around 160 TCR beta chains as cytomegalovirus-associated.

Unrecorded immune exposure was likely among donors, who were nominally healthy when sampled. PCR involved 60 Vbeta and 13 Jbeta primers. Repertoires were generated with immunoSEQ multiplex PCR, while TCRdb's copy carries only in-frame clones and drops some. The table includes around 300,000 clones, roughly two thirds detected once. From germline, CDR1 is MRHNA and CDR2 SNTAGT. V gave up 4 bases and J gave up 3 bases; unmatched junction bases: 15. The CDR3 runs to 18 residues. On this clone: The antigen remains undetermined.

The sequenced material came from PBMCs. The sequence was collected from a female donor in good health and CMV-seronegative. The chain couples TRBV6-4 to TRBJ2-5; TRBD1 matches at 9 bases. CDR3 protein: CASSGSAPFRDREETQYF. DNA for the CDR3: TGTGCCAGCAGTGGGTCCGCGCCTTTTCGGGACAGGGAAGAGACCCAGTACTTC.